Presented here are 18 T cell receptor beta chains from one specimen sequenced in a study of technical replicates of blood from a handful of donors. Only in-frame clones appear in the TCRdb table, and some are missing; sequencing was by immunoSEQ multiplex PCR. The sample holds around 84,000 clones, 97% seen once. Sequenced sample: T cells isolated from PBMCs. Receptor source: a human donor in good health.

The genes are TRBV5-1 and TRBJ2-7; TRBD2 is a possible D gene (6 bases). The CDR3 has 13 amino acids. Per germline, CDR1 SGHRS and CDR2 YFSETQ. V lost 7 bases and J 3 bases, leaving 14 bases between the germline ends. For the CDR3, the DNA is TGCGCCAGCCGTGAGGAGGGCGGCTACGAGCAGTACTTC. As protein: CASREEGGYEQYF. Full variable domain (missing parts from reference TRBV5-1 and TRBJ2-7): KAGVTQTPRYLIKTRGQQVTLSCSPISGHRSVSWYQQTPGQGLQFLFEYFSETQRNKGNFPGRFSGRQFSNSRSEMNVSTLELGDSALYLCASREEGGYEQYFGPGTRLTVT.

The CDR3 is CAFTGVCEQFF. The CDR3 DNA is TGTGCCTTCACAGGGGTTTGTGAGCAGTTCTTC. The chain recombines TRBV11-3 with TRBJ2-1; 7 bases are shared with TRBD1. This CDR3 contains 11 residues. The V and J ends lost 11 bases and 9 bases, in that order; junction bases with no gene match: 7. CDR1 and CDR2 from the germline V gene are SGHNT and YENEEA.

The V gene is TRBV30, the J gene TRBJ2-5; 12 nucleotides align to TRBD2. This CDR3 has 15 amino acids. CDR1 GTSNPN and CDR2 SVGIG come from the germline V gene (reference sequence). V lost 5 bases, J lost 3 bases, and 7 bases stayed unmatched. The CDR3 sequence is CAWDASGGAEETQYF. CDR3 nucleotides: TGTGCCTGGGATGCTAGCGGGGGGGCCGAAGAGACCCAGTACTTC.

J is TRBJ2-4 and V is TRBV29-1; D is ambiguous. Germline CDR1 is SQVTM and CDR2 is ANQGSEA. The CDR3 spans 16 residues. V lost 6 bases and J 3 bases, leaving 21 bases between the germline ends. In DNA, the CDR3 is TGCAGCGTCGCCATTGGCGGCTTCGAGTTCAAAAACATTCAGTACTTC. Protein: CSVAIGGFEFKNIQYF.

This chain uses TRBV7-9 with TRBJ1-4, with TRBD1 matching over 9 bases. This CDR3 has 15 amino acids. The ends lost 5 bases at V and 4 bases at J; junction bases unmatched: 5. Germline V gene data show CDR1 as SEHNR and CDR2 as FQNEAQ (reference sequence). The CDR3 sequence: CASSGGTGLNEKLFF. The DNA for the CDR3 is TGTGCCAGCAGCGGGGGGACAGGGCTTAATGAAAAACTGTTTTTT.

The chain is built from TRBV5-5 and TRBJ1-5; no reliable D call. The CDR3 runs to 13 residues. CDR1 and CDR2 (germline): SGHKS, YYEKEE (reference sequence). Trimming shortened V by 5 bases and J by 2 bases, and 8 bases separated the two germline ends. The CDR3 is CASSNSGNQPQHF. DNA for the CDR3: TGTGCCAGCAGTAACAGTGGCAATCAGCCCCAGCATTTT.

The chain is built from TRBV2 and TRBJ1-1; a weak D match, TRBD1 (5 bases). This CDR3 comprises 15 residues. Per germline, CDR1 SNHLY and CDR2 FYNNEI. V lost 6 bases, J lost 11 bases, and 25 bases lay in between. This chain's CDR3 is CASSAYSEIKRGAFF. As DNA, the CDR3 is TGTGCCAGCAGCGCCTACAGTGAAATTAAACGGGGGGCTTTCTTT.

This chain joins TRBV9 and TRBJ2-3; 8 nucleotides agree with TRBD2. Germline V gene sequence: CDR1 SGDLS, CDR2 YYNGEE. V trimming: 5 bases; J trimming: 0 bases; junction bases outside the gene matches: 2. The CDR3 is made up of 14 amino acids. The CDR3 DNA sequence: TGTGCCAGCAGAGCTAGCGGGAGCACAGATACGCAGTATTTT. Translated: CASRASGSTDTQYF.

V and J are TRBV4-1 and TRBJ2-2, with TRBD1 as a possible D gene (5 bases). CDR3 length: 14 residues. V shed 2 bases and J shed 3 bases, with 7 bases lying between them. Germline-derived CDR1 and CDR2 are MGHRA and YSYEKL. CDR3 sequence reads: CASSQLGDTGELFF. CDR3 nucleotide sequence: TGCGCCAGCAGCCAATTAGGGGACACCGGGGAGCTGTTTTTT.

CDR3 DNA: TGTGCCAGCAGCCAAAGACAGGGGACTGAAGCTTTCTTT. Amino acids: CASSQRQGTEAFF. The rearrangement links TRBV7-6 to TRBJ1-1; 8 nucleotides agree with TRBD1. The length of the CDR3 is 13 residues. The germline V gene has CDR1 SGHVS and CDR2 FNYEAQ. Trimming cost V 5 bases and J 5 bases; bases outside gene matches: 4.

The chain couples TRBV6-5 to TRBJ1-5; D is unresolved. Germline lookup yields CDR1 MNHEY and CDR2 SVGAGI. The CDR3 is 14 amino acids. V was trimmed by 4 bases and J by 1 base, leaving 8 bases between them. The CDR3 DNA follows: TGTGCCAGCAGTTCCGACAACAGCAATCAGCCCCAGCATTTT. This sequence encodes CASSSDNSNQPQHF.

In DNA, the CDR3 is TGTGCCAGCAGTTTATACGGGGGTGACGACACTGAAGCTTTCTTT. It yields the protein CASSLYGGDDTEAFF. The chain uses TRBV27 and TRBJ1-1; D is perhaps TRBD1 (5 bases). The V and J ends lost 1 base and 3 bases respectively, with 12 bases between them. The CDR3 has 15 residues. CDR1 MNHEY and CDR2 SMNVEV come from the germline V gene (reference sequence).

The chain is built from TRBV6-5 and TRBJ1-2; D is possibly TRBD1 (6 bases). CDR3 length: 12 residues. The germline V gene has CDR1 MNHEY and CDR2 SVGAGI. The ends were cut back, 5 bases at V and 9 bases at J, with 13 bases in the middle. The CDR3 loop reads CASSTGTGSYTF. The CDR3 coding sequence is TGTGCCAGCAGTACAGGGACGGGGAGCTACACCTTC.

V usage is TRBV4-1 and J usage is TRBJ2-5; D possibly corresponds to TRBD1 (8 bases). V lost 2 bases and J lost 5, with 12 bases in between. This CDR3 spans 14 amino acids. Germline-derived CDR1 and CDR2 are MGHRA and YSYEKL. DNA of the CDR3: TGCGCCAGCAGCCAAAACAGGGGGGGGGAGACCCAGTACTTC. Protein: CASSQNRGGETQYF.

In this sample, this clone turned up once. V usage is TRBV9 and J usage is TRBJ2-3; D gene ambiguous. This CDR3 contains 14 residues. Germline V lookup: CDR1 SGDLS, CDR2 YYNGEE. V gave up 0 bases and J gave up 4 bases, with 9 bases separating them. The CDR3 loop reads CASSVDGAPDTQYF. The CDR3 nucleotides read TGTGCCAGCAGCGTAGATGGAGCTCCAGATACGCAGTATTTT. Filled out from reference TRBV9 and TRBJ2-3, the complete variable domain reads DSGVTQTPKHLITATGQRVTLRCSPRSGDLSVYWYQQSLDQGLQFLIQYYNGEERAKGNILERFSAQQFPDLHSELNLSSLELGDSALYFCASSVDGAPDTQYFGPGTRLTVL.

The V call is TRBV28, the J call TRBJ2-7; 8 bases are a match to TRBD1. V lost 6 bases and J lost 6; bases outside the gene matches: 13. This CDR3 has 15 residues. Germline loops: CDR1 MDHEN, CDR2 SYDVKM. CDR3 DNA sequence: TGTGCCAGCAGGGACAGGGTTATGGGGCAGGGCGAGCAGTACTTC. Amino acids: CASRDRVMGQGEQYF. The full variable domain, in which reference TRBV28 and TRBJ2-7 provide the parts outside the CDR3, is DVKVTQSSRYLVKRTGEKVFLECVQDMDHENMFWYRQDPGLGLRLIYFSYDVKMKEKGDIPEGYSVSREKKERFSLILESASTNQTSMYLCASRDRVMGQGEQYFGPGTRLTVT.

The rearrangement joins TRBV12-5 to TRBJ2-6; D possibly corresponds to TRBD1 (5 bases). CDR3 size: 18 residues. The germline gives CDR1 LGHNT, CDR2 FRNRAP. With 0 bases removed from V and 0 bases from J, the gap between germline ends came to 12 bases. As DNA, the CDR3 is TGTGCTAGTGGTTTGGTACTCACAGGATCCTCTGGGGCCAACGTCCTGACTTTC. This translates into CASGLVLTGSSGANVLTF.

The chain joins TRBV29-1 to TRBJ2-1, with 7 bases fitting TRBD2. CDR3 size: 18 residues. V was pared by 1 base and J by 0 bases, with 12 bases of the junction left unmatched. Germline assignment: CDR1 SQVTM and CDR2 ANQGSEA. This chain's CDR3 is CSVEGQAGRGSSYNEQFF. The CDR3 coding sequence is TGCAGCGTTGAAGGGCAGGCGGGGCGGGGGAGCTCCTACAATGAGCAGTTCTTC.